This entry lists 11 T cell receptor beta chains sequenced from one sample in a study of early stage breast cancer tumors. Repertoires were generated with immunoSEQ multiplex PCR, while TCRdb's copy carries only in-frame clones and drops some. The sample includes 32,000 or so clones, 55% to 75% of them seen just once. The specimen sequenced was blood. These receptors were taken from a person between 50 and 60 years old with breast cancer.

V usage is TRBV7-2 and J usage is TRBJ2-2; tentatively, D is TRBD1 or TRBD2 (6 bases each). The germline CDR1 and CDR2 sequences are SGHTA and FQGNSA. CDR3 size: 13 residues. Trimming pared 7 bases from V and 7 bases from J, leaving 13 bases between. In DNA form, the CDR3 reads TGTGCCAGCAAACAGGGAGGAGTCGGGGAGCTGTTTTTT. Protein product: CASKQGGVGELFF. The complete variable domain, with remaining parts taken from reference TRBV7-2 and TRBJ2-2, reads GAGVSQSPSNKVTEKGKDVELRCDPISGHTALYWYRQSLGQGLEFLIYFQGNSAPDKSGLPSDRFSAERTGGSVSTLTIQRTQQEDSAVYLCASKQGGVGELFFGEGSRLTVL.

The gene calls are TRBV7-6 and TRBJ2-7; 8 nucleotides agree with TRBD2. Unmatched junction bases numbered 9, after V lost 7 bases and J lost 1 base. The CDR3 totals 15 residues. Germline V gene data show CDR1 as SGHVS and CDR2 as FNYEAQ. The CDR3 spells CASMGGASGSYEQYF. The CDR3 DNA is TGTGCCAGCATGGGGGGAGCTAGCGGGTCCTACGAGCAGTACTTC.

The rearrangement uses TRBV30 and TRBJ1-5, with 8 positions matching TRBD1. The V and J ends lost 2 bases and 6 bases, in that order; junction bases with no gene match: 3. Germline V gene data show CDR1 as GTSNPN and CDR2 as SVGIG (reference sequence). The CDR3 loop spans 13 amino acids. CDR3 in DNA: TGTGCCTGGAGTCAGGGGGCGGCTCAGCCCCAGCATTTT. It is translated as CAWSQGAAQPQHF.

The CDR3, as DNA: TGCGCCAGCAGTCCCGGGACAGGGTACTCTGGGGCCAACGTCCTGACTTTC. Protein sequence: CASSPGTGYSGANVLTF. The genes are TRBV5-1 and TRBJ2-6, with 9 nucleotides matching TRBD1. Unmatched junction bases numbered 6, after V lost 5 bases and J lost 0 bases. Germline loops: CDR1 SGHRS, CDR2 YFSETQ. The CDR3 length is 17 residues.

The chain uses TRBV10-3 and TRBJ1-1, with D unclear. V dropped 6 bases and J dropped 1 base, with 6 bases sitting between them. Per the germline V gene, CDR1 is ENHRY and CDR2 is SYGVKD. The CDR3 is made up of 12 amino acids. DNA of the CDR3: TGTGCCATCAGACCCGGGAACACTGAAGCTTTCTTT. Protein sequence: CAIRPGNTEAFF.

The chain has TRBV6-1 and TRBJ1-1; D gene unclear. Germline V lookup: CDR1 MNHNS, CDR2 SASEGT. The CDR3 runs 14 residues. V shed 4 bases and J shed 4 bases, with 13 bases lying between them. CDR3 region: CASSGSGRITEAFF. CDR3 nucleotide sequence: TGTGCCAGCAGTGGGTCGGGAAGGATCACTGAAGCTTTCTTT.

V usage is TRBV6-6 and J usage is TRBJ1-4; the D gene is possibly TRBD1 (5 bases). The CDR3 extends over 16 amino acids. CDR1 is MNHNY, CDR2 SVGAGI, per germline (reference sequence). Trimming shortened V by 7 bases and J by 6 bases, and 21 bases separated the two germline ends. CDR3 amino acids: CASTDVDERGDEKLFF. Written as DNA, the CDR3 is TGTGCCAGCACTGACGTGGACGAGCGGGGGGATGAAAAACTGTTTTTT.

The gene calls are TRBV30 and TRBJ1-1; D is possibly TRBD1 (5 bases). CDR3 size: 12 residues. CDR1 and CDR2 from the germline V gene are GTSNPN and SVGIG (reference sequence). Trimming shortened V by 1 base and J by 3 bases, and 6 bases separated the two germline ends. CDR3 sequence: CAWSGGDTEAFF. CDR3 coding DNA: TGTGCCTGGAGTGGGGGGGACACTGAAGCTTTCTTT. The full variable domain, its missing parts supplied by reference TRBV30 and TRBJ1-1, is SQTIHQWPATLVQPVGSPLSLECTVEGTSNPNLYWYRQAAGRGLQLLFYSVGIGQISSEVPQNLSASRPQDRQFILSSKKLLLSDSGFYLCAWSGGDTEAFFGQGTRLTVV.

This chain links TRBV5-1 with TRBJ2-2; 8 bases line up with TRBD1. J gave up 14 bases and V 3 bases, and 9 bases lay outside the gene matches. Germline V gene lookup returns CDR1 SGHRS and CDR2 YFSETQ. This CDR3 region has 13 residues. The CDR3 nucleotides read TGCGCCAGCAGCTCCGGACTCGACAGGGGTCTGTTTTTT. It specifies CASSSGLDRGLFF. Combining the CDR3 with reference TRBV5-1 and TRBJ2-2 gives the whole variable domain KAGVTQTPRYLIKTRGQQVTLSCSPISGHRSVSWYQQTPGQGLQFLFEYFSETQRNKGNFPGRFSGRQFSNSRSEMNVSTLELGDSALYLCASSSGLDRGLFFGEGSRLTVL.

The rearrangement uses TRBV18 and TRBJ2-1; possibly TRBD1 for D (6 bases). The CDR3 sequence is 14 residues long. Trimming shortened V by 6 bases and J by 8 bases, and 17 bases separated the two germline ends. Germline V gene data show CDR1 as KGHSH and CDR2 as LQKENI. CDR3 DNA sequence: TGTGCCAGCTCGGACTCTGGGGGCAGCTATGAGCAGTTCTTC. Translated, it gives CASSDSGGSYEQFF. Full variable domain (remainder filled in from reference TRBV18 and TRBJ2-1): NAGVMQNPRHLVRRRGQEARLRCSPMKGHSHVYWYRQLPEEGLKFMVYLQKENIIDESGMPKERFSAEFPKEGPSILRIQQVVRGDSAAYFCASSDSGGSYEQFFGPGTRLTVL.

This clone was recorded a few times. J is TRBJ1-4 and V is TRBV7-6; 8 bases are a match to TRBD1. V dropped 5 bases and J dropped 7; count of bases not matched to a gene: 6. Germline-derived CDR1 and CDR2 are SGHVS and FNYEAQ. The CDR3 is 14 amino acids. The CDR3 sequence: CASSIGQGGEKLFF. CDR3 DNA sequence: TGTGCCAGCAGCATCGGACAGGGTGGTGAAAAACTGTTTTTT.